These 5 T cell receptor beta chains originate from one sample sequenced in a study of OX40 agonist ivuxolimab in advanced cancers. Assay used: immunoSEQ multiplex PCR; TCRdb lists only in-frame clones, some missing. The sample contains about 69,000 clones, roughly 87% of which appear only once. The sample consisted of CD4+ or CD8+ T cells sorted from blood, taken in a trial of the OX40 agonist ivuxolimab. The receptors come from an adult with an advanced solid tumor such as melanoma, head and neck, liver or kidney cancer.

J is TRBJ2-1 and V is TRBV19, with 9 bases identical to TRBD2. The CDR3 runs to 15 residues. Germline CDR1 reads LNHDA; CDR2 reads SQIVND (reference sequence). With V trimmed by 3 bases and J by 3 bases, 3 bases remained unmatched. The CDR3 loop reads CASSIGTSLYNEQFF. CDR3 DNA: TGTGCCAGTAGTATCGGGACTAGCCTCTACAATGAGCAGTTCTTC.

CDR3 loop: CASSEGLGPQETQYF. The DNA of the CDR3 is TGTGCCAGCAGTGAAGGTTTGGGCCCCCAAGAGACCCAGTACTTC. This chain joins TRBV6-1 and TRBJ2-5; no reliable D call. CDR3 length: 15 residues. Per germline, CDR1 MNHNS and CDR2 SASEGT. With 1 base removed from V and 1 base from J, the gap between germline ends came to 10 bases.

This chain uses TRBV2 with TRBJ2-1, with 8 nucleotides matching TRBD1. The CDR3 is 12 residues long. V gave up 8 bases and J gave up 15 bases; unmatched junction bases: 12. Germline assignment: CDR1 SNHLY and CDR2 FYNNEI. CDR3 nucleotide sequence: TGTGCCAGCCGTCTAGACAGGGGAGGACCGTTCTTC. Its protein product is CASRLDRGGPFF.

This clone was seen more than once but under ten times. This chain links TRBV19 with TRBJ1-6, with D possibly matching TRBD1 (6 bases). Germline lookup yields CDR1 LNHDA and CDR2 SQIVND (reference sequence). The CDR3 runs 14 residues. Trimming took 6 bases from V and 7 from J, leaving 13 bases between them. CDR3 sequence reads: CASSAGHGNSPLHF. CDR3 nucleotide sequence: TGTGCCAGTAGCGCGGGACATGGAAATTCACCCCTCCACTTT.

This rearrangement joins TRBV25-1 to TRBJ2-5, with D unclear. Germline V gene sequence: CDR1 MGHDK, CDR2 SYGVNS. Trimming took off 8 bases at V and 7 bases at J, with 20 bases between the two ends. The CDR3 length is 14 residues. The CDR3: CASSTEPEDRTQYF. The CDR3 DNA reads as TGTGCCAGCTCCACCGAGCCCGAGGATAGGACCCAGTACTTC.